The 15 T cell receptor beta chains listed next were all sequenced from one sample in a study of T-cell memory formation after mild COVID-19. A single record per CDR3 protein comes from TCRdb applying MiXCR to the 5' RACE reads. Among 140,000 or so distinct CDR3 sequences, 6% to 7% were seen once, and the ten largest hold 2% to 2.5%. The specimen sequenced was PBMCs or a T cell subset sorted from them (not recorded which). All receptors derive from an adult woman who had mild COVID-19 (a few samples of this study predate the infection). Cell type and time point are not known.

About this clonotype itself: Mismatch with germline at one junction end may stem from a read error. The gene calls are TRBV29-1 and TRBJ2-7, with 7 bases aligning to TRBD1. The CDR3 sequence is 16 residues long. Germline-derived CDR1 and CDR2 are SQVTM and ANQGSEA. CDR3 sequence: CSPGKGTADVNYDQYF. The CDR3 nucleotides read TGCAGCCCGGGGAAAGGGACAGCAGACGTAAACTACGATCAGTACTTC.

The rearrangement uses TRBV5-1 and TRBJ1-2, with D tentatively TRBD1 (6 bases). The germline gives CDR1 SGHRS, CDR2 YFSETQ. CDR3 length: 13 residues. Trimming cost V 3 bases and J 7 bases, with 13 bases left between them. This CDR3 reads CASSSASRGGYTF. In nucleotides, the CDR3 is TGCGCCAGCAGCTCGGCTAGCAGGGGTGGCTACACCTTC.

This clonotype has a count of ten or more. CDR3 sequence: CASSLSGHLSYEQYF. CDR3 nucleotide sequence: TGTGCCAGCAGTTTATCTGGACACCTATCCTACGAGCAGTACTTC. J is TRBJ2-7 and V is TRBV12-3 or TRBV12-4; D might be TRBD1 (5 bases). Trimming cost V 2 bases and J 1 base, with 12 bases left between them. The CDR3 extends over 15 amino acids.

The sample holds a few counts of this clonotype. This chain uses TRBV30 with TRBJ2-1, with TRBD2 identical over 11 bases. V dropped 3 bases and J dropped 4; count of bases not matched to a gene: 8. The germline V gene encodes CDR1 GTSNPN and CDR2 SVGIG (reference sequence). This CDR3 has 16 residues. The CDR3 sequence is CAWSYPGLAEYNEQFF. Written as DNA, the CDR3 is TGTGCCTGGAGCTACCCGGGACTAGCGGAGTACAATGAGCAGTTCTTC.

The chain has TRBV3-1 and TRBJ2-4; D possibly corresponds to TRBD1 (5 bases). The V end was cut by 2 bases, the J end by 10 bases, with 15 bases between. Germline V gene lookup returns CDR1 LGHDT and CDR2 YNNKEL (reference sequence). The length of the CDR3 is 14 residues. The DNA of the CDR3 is TGTGCCAGCAGCCAACGGCAGGGAACGGGTATTCAGTACTTC. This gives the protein CASSQRQGTGIQYF.

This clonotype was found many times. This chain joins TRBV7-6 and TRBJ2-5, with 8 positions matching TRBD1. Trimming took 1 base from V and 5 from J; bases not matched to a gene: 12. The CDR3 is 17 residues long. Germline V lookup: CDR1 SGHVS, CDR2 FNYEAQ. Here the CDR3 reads CASSLVGGQAIGETQYF. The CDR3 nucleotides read TGTGCCAGCAGCTTAGTAGGGGGACAGGCAATAGGCGAGACCCAGTACTTC.

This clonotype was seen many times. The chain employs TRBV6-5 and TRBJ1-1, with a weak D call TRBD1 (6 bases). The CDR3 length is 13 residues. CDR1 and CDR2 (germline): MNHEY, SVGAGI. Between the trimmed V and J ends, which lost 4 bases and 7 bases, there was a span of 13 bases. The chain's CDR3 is CASSFGGGFEAFF. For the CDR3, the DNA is TGTGCCAGCAGTTTCGGGGGGGGCTTTGAAGCTTTCTTT.

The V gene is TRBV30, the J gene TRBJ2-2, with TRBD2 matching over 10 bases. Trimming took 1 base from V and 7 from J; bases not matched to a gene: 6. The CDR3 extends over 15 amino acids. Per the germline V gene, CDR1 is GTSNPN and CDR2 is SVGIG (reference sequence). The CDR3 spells CAWSGLAGVVGELFF. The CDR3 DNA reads TGTGCCTGGAGTGGGCTAGCGGGAGTGGTCGGGGAGCTGTTTTTT.

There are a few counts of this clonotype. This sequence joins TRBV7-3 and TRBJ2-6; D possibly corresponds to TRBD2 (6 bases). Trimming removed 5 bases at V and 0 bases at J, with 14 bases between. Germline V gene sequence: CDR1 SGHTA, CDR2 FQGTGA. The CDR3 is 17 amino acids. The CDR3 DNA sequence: TGTGCCAGCAGCAGGGACTTTCTTAACTCTGGGGCCAACGTCCTGACTTTC. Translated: CASSRDFLNSGANVLTF.

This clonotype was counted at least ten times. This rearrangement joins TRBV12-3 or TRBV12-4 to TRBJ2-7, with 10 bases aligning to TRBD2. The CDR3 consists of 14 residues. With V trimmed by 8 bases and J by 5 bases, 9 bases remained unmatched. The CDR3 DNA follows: TGTGCCAGCCGCCTAAGCGGGGGGGCCGACGAGCAGTACTTC. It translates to CASRLSGGADEQYF.

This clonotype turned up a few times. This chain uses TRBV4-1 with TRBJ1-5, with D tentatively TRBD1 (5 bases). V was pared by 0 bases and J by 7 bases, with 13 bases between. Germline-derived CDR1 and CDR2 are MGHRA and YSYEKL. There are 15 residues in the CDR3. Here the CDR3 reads CASSQEGTIGQPQHF. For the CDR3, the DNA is TGCGCCAGCAGCCAAGAAGGGACGATTGGACAGCCCCAGCATTTT.

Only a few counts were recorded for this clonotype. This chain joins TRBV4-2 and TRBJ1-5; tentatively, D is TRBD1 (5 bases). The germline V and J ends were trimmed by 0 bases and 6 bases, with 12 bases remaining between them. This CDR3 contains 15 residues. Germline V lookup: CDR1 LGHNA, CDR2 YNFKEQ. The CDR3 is CASSQDRGAGQPQHF. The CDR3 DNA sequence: TGTGCCAGCAGCCAAGATCGCGGGGCGGGTCAGCCCCAGCATTTT.

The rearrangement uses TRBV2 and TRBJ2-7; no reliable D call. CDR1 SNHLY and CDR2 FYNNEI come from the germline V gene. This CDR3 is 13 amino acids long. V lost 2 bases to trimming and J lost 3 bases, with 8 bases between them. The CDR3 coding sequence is TGTGCCAGCAGTGAATCCAGGATCTACGAGCAGTACTTC. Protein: CASSESRIYEQYF.

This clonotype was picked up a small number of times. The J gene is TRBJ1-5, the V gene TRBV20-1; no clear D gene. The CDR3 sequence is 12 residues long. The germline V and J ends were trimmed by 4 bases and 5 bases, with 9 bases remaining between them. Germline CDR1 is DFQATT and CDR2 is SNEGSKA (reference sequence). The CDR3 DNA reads TGCAGTGCTACAAACCCTTATCAGCCCCAGCATTTT. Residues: CSATNPYQPQHF.

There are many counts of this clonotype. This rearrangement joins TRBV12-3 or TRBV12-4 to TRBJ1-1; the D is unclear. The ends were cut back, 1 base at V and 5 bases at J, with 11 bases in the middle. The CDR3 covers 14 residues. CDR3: CASSLGSVGTEAFF. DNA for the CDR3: TGTGCCAGCAGTTTAGGGTCAGTGGGAACTGAAGCTTTCTTT.